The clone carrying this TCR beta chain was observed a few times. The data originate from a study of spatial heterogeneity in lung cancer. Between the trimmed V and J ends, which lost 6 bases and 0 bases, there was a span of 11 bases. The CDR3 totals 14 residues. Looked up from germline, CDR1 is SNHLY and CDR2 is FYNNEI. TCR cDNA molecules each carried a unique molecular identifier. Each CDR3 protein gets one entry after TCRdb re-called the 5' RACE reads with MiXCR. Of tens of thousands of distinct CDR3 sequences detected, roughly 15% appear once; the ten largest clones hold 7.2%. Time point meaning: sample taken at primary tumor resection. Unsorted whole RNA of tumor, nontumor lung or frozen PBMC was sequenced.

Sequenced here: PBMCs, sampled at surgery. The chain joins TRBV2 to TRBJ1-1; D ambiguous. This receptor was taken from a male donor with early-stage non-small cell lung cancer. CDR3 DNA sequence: TGTGCCAGCAGGGAAACCTCAGTGAACACTGAAGCTTTCTTT. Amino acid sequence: CASRETSVNTEAFF.